This T cell receptor (beta chain) is from a study of shared clonotypes between healthy human individuals. V lost 7 bases to trimming and J lost 7 bases, with 23 bases between them. The CDR3 runs to 16 residues. Germline V lookup: CDR1 SGHRS, CDR2 YFSETQ. Data came from immunoSEQ multiplex PCR; TCRdb stores just in-frame clones and leaves some out. Of over a million clones listed, more than 95% were seen once; the top ten hold about 1.2%. The origin of this receptor is a man under 40 in good health. What was sequenced was naive CD4+ T cells sorted from blood. The subset here: CD45RA+ positively selected. V usage is TRBV5-1 and J usage is TRBJ2-2; TRBD2 might be the D (7 bases). CDR3 nucleotides: TGCGCCAGCGATCCCTCCTCGGGGGGCGCGTACGGGGAGCTGTTTTTT. It specifies CASDPSSGGAYGELFF.